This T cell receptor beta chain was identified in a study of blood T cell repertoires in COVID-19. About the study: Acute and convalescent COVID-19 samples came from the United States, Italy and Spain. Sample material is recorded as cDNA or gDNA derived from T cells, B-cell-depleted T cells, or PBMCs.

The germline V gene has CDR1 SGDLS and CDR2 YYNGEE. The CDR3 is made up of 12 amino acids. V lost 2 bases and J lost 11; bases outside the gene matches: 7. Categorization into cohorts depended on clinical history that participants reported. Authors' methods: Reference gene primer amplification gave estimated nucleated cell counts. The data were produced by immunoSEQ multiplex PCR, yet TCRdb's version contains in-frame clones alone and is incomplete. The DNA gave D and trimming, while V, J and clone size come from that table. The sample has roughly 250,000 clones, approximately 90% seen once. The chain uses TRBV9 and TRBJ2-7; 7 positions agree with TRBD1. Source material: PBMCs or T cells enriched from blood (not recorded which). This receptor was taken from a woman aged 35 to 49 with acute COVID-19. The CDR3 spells CASSVVQGPKYV. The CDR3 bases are TGTGCCAGCAGCGTCGTACAGGGGCCAAAGTACGTC.